This T cell receptor beta chain derives from a study of blood T cells in healthy people across ages. Drawing of peripheral blood yielded 8.5 to 10 milliliters from each donor. Details on this clonotype: Its antigen is unknown.

Study findings and constraints: Researchers said unsorted PBMCs prevented a conclusive naive versus antigen-experienced comparison.

The authors ran a second PCR of about 7 to 11 cycles using a sample-barcoded 5' primer and a J-beta primer mix. Each CDR3 protein gets one entry after TCRdb re-called the 5' RACE reads with MiXCR. Among over 700,000 distinct CDR3 sequences, 20% to 30% were seen once, and the ten largest hold 9.4%. Looked up from germline, CDR1 is DFQATT and CDR2 is SNEGSKA (reference sequence). The CDR3 consists of 14 residues. In addition, the sample was reused for a study of T cells of mothers and their children. That paper adds: Sequencing got over 8 million TCR beta CDR3 reads from each mother and around 3.1 million from each child.

This TCR derives from a boy aged 5 to 17 in good health. The chain recombines TRBV20-1 with TRBJ2-5; 8 nucleotides agree with TRBD2. The DNA matches TRBJ2-1 better at its end, which makes the J call doubtful. Material: blood. The CDR3 DNA reads as TGCAGTGCTAGTAAAGCGGGAGTTACGAATGAGCAGTTCTTC. Protein product: CSASKAGVTNEQFF.